The clone carrying this T cell receptor (beta chain) came up many times. CDR3 length: 17 amino acids. Germline values: CDR1 MNHNS, CDR2 SASEGT. The ends lost 6 bases at V and 8 bases at J; junction bases unmatched: 16. TCRdb ran MiXCR on the 5' RACE reads and lists one entry per CDR3 protein. This table holds fewer than 450,000 distinct CDR3 sequences, around 3.9% found once. This sample was included in a study of T cells after yellow fever vaccination. The source is a man younger than 35 who received the YFV17D yellow fever vaccine. Source: PBMCs, taken 5 days after the yellow fever booster vaccination. V and J are TRBV6-1 and TRBJ2-2, with 9 bases identical to TRBD1. Here the CDR3 DNA reads TGTGCCAGCAGAGAACGGGGACAGGGATACTCACCGGGGGAGCTGTTTTTT. Amino acids: CASRERGQGYSPGELFF.